The T cell receptor beta chain described here comes from a study of shared clonotypes between healthy human individuals. General study points: Memory subsets generally showed smaller estimated richness than naive subsets did. Unshared clonotypes carried lower generation probabilities than those common to all four donors. Expectations were that clonotype sharing among donors would be affected by sequencing depth.

Researchers ran the assay at a deep level. The repertoire was sequenced with immunoSEQ multiplex PCR; TCRdb's copy has only in-frame clones and lacks some. The sample shows 2 million to 2.5 million clones, roughly 93% of them seen only once. The CDR3 has 15 residues. With 6 bases clipped from V and 2 bases from J, the junction kept 7 bases outside the gene matches. The V gene's germline CDR1 is MNHEY and CDR2 SVGAGI. A note on this clone: The antigen remains unidentified.

This chain connects TRBV6-5 to TRBJ1-2; 9 nucleotides line up with TRBD1. The sample consisted of naive CD4+ T cells from PBMCs. Specified subset: CD45RA+ positively selected. The sequence was obtained from a man aged 18 to 29 in good health. Some clones in this sample may be carry-over from other donors' samples. The CDR3 DNA sequence: TGTGCCAGCAGCCGCGTGGACAGGGGAAACTATGGCTACACCTTC. Its translation: CASSRVDRGNYGYTF.